One TCR beta chain is described in this entry. Its antigen is as yet unknown. Clones were sequenced by immunoSEQ multiplex PCR, and TCRdb holds only the in-frame ones, with some missing. The table includes roughly 65,000 clones, approximately 80% detected once. Germline V gene data show CDR1 as LNHDA and CDR2 as SQIVND (reference sequence). The CDR3 runs 15 residues. V shed 6 bases and J shed 4 bases, with 13 bases lying between them. These data are taken from a study of OX40 agonist ivuxolimab in advanced cancers. Study background: The drug used for patients, ivuxolimab, was an agonistic anti-OX40 (CD134) antibody. Males comprised around 80% of the group, whose mean age was approximately 61 years (range 23 to 79). Study-wide points: There were, on average, more expanded clones in CD8+ T cells than in CD4+.

The sequence was collected from an adult with an advanced solid tumor such as melanoma, head and neck, liver or kidney cancer. Sample: CD4+ or CD8+ T cells sorted from blood, taken in a trial of the OX40 agonist ivuxolimab. V gene TRBV19 combines with J gene TRBJ2-6; D could derive from TRBD1 or TRBD2 (6 bases each). The CDR3 nucleotides read TGTGCCAGTAGGAAAGGGGGGTACGGGGCCAACGTCCTGACTTTC. Residues: CASRKGGYGANVLTF. Full variable domain (outside the CDR3, taken from reference TRBV19 and TRBJ2-6): DGGITQSPKYLFRKEGQNVTLSCEQNLNHDAMYWYRQDPGQGLRLIYYSQIVNDFQKGDIAEGYSVSREKKESFPLTVTSAQKNPTAFYLCASRKGGYGANVLTFGAGSRLTVL.